A single sample is the source of the 18 T cell receptor beta chains below, sequenced in a study of identical twins. Via MiXCR, TCRdb re-called the 5' RACE reads, giving one row per CDR3 protein. Found here are around 1.7 million distinct CDR3 sequences, roughly 35% of them singletons; the top ten hold about 0.3%. The specimen sequenced was cord blood. All receptors derive from a newborn girl in good health.

This clonotype was recorded a few times. This chain links TRBV6-2 or TRBV6-3 with TRBJ2-2; 7 bases fit TRBD2. Germline assignment: CDR1 MNHEY and CDR2 SVGEGT. The CDR3 has 14 amino acids. The V gene end was trimmed by 6 bases and the J gene end by 2 bases; junction bases not matched to a gene: 3. Here the CDR3 reads CASRGTINTGELFF. The CDR3, as DNA: TGTGCCAGCAGAGGGACTATCAACACCGGGGAGCTGTTTTTT.

This chain uses TRBV20-1 with TRBJ2-4; 12 bases are shared with TRBD2. The CDR3 runs 16 residues. After removal of 0 bases from V and 5 bases from J, the junction contained 5 bases not matched to a gene. CDR1 DFQATT and CDR2 SNEGSKA come from the germline V gene (reference sequence). CDR3 loop: CSARDLPSGRENIQYF. The DNA of the CDR3 is TGCAGTGCTAGAGATCTCCCTAGCGGGAGGGAAAACATTCAGTACTTC.

This clonotype was observed a handful of times. This sequence joins TRBV5-1 and TRBJ2-3; D gene ambiguous. The germline V gene encodes CDR1 SGHRS and CDR2 YFSETQ. The CDR3 extends over 14 amino acids. V gave up 0 bases and J gave up 2 bases, with 7 bases separating them. In nucleotides, the CDR3 is TGCGCCAGCAGCTTGGCGGTTCACACAGATACGCAGTATTTT. Residues: CASSLAVHTDTQYF.

This clonotype was detected only a few times. The J gene is TRBJ2-7, the V gene TRBV9, with a possible D match to TRBD2 (5 bases). CDR3 length equals 15 residues. The V and J ends lost 4 bases and 2 bases respectively, with 16 bases between them. Germline values: CDR1 SGDLS, CDR2 YYNGEE. The CDR3 coding sequence is TGTGCCAGCAGCCCCCTCCCCGGGGTAACCTACGAGCAGTACTTC. Translation: CASSPLPGVTYEQYF. Combining the CDR3 with reference TRBV9 and TRBJ2-7 gives the whole variable domain DSGVTQTPKHLITATGQRVTLRCSPRSGDLSVYWYQQSLDQGLQFLIQYYNGEERAKGNILERFSAQQFPDLHSELNLSSLELGDSALYFCASSPLPGVTYEQYFGPGTRLTVT.

This clonotype was seen only once. The CDR3 nucleotides are TGTGCCAGCATCACTAGCGGGAGAGCCTATGAGCAGTTCTTC. This sequence encodes CASITSGRAYEQFF. This chain joins TRBV28 and TRBJ2-1; 11 nucleotides line up with TRBD2. Per germline, CDR1 MDHEN and CDR2 SYDVKM. This CDR3 spans 14 amino acids. With 7 bases clipped from V and 8 bases from J, the junction kept 7 bases outside the gene matches.

The chain couples TRBV7-9 to TRBJ2-1, with a possible D match to TRBD2 (6 bases). The CDR3 is 13 residues long. Germline V gene lookup returns CDR1 SEHNR and CDR2 FQNEAQ (reference sequence). V lost 1 base and J 10 bases, leaving 11 bases between the germline ends. The CDR3, as DNA: TGTGCCAGCAGCTTAGAGGGAGGATACGAGCAGTTCTTC. Its translation: CASSLEGGYEQFF. The full variable domain, rest sourced from reference TRBV7-9 and TRBJ2-1, is DTGVSQNPRHKITKRGQNVTFRCDPISEHNRLYWYRQTLGQGPEFLTYFQNEAQLEKSRLLSDRFSAERPKGSFSTLEIQRTEQGDSAMYLCASSLEGGYEQFFGPGTRLTVL.

This clonotype was detected a few times. The CDR3, as DNA: TGTGCTAGTGGTCTCGGGACAGACACCGGGGAGCTGTTTTTT. It encodes CASGLGTDTGELFF. V and J are TRBV12-5 and TRBJ2-2; 7 bases are a match to TRBD1. Germline values: CDR1 LGHNT, CDR2 FRNRAP. The trim removed 5 bases at V and 3 bases at J, leaving 3 bases unmatched. The CDR3 has 14 residues.

DNA of the CDR3: TGTGCCAGCAGTGAAGCGCTCCATGGCTACACCTTC. Translation: CASSEALHGYTF. The chain is built from TRBV2 and TRBJ1-2; no clear D. V shed 0 bases and J shed 6 bases, with 5 bases lying between them. CDR1 and CDR2 from the germline V gene are SNHLY and FYNNEI. This CDR3 region has 12 residues.

V is TRBV7-8 and J is TRBJ2-2, with D possibly TRBD1 on 6 matching bases. Germline V gene data show CDR1 as SGHVS and CDR2 as FQNEAQ. The V and J ends lost 0 bases and 4 bases respectively, with 9 bases between them. This CDR3 contains 15 residues. As DNA, the CDR3 is TGTGCCAGCAGCTTAGCGCCGACAGGCACCGGGGAGCTGTTTTTT. Translated, it gives CASSLAPTGTGELFF.

This chain joins TRBV27 and TRBJ2-1; TRBD2 aligns across 8 bases. V trimming: 7 bases; J trimming: 3 bases; junction bases outside the gene matches: 5. The germline gives CDR1 MNHEY, CDR2 SMNVEV (reference sequence). The CDR3 is 14 amino acids. The CDR3 coding sequence is TGTGCCAGCATGGGCGGGGGGATCTACAATGAGCAGTTCTTC. Translating gives CASMGGGIYNEQFF.

This clonotype was picked up a small number of times. The genes are TRBV14 and TRBJ2-1; D is undetermined. The CDR3 spans 14 residues. The germline CDR1 and CDR2 sequences are SGHDN and FVKESK. The ends were cut back, 3 bases at V and 4 bases at J, with 10 bases in the middle. In DNA, the CDR3 is TGTGCCAGCAGCCAGCTAGGTTCTTACAATGAGCAGTTCTTC. Translated, it gives CASSQLGSYNEQFF. The full variable domain, its missing parts supplied by reference TRBV14 and TRBJ2-1, is EAGVTQFPSHSVIEKGQTVTLRCDPISGHDNLYWYRRVMGKEIKFLLHFVKESKQDESGMPNNRFLAERTGGTYSTLKVQPAELEDSGVYFCASSQLGSYNEQFFGPGTRLTVL.

V and J are TRBV5-1 and TRBJ2-6; D not certain. V was shortened by 1 base and J by 0 bases, with 14 bases between the two germline ends. This CDR3 is 18 amino acids long. Germline V gene sequence: CDR1 SGHRS, CDR2 YFSETQ. CDR3 bases: TGCGCCAGCAGCTTGTATGCACAGCCGGCCTCTGGGGCCAACGTCCTGACTTTC. Its protein product is CASSLYAQPASGANVLTF.

About this clonotype itself: The junction departs from the called germline gene at one end, perhaps through a read error. This chain connects TRBV27 to TRBJ1-2; TRBD1 agrees at 9 bases. The CDR3 is 17 amino acids. The V gene's germline CDR1 is MNHEY and CDR2 SMNVEV (reference sequence). The CDR3 here is CVSSLLGGGQGAYGYTF. The CDR3 DNA is TGTGTCAGCAGTTTACTGGGAGGGGGACAGGGAGCCTATGGCTACACCTTC.

The chain carries TRBV7-2 and TRBJ1-1, with TRBD1 identical over 7 bases. The V gene end was trimmed by 2 bases and the J gene end by 6 bases; junction bases not matched to a gene: 3. CDR3 length: 13 amino acids. Germline V CDR1 and CDR2: SGHTA, FQGNSA. CDR3 sequence reads: CASSLPQGAEAFF. CDR3 DNA sequence: TGTGCCAGCAGCTTACCCCAGGGGGCTGAAGCTTTCTTT. The full variable domain, with the rest looked up from reference TRBV7-2 and TRBJ1-1, is GAGVSQSPSNKVTEKGKDVELRCDPISGHTALYWYRQSLGQGLEFLIYFQGNSAPDKSGLPSDRFSAERTGGSVSTLTIQRTQQEDSAVYLCASSLPQGAEAFFGQGTRLTVV.

The chain is built from TRBV7-2 and TRBJ2-1, with 7 nucleotides matching TRBD2. CDR1 and CDR2 from the germline V gene are SGHTA and FQGNSA. V trimming: 5 bases; J trimming: 3 bases; junction bases outside the gene matches: 13. The CDR3 contains 17 residues. The CDR3 nucleotides are TGTGCCAGCAGCCCGACATGGGGGGTAGCGGGCTACAATGAGCAGTTCTTC. It is translated as CASSPTWGVAGYNEQFF.

The chain links TRBV29-1 to TRBJ2-3; D is perhaps TRBD2 (7 bases). The CDR3 consists of 15 residues. The germline V gene encodes CDR1 SQVTM and CDR2 ANQGSEA. V lost 4 bases, J lost 4 bases, and 18 bases lay in between. This CDR3 is CSVGWEGGGPDTQYF. The CDR3 region has the DNA TGCAGCGTTGGTTGGGAGGGAGGGGGACCAGATACGCAGTATTTT.

This chain connects TRBV5-1 to TRBJ1-1, with TRBD1 matching over 7 bases. Germline values: CDR1 SGHRS, CDR2 YFSETQ. The V segment lost 0 bases and the J segment 1 base; nucleotides outside the gene matches: 6. The CDR3 length is 16 residues. The CDR3: CASSLAWTGSNTEAFF. DNA for the CDR3: TGCGCCAGCAGCTTGGCCTGGACAGGATCGAACACTGAAGCTTTCTTT.

This clonotype was found many times. The chain carries TRBV7-9 and TRBJ2-7, with 7 bases that match TRBD1. In germline, CDR1 is SEHNR, CDR2 FQNEAQ (reference sequence). Germline trimming cut 3 bases from V and 6 bases from J; bases unmatched to any gene: 2. This CDR3 comprises 12 residues. Here the CDR3 DNA reads TGTGCCAGCAGCTTTAGACAGGGCGAGCAGTACTTC. It encodes CASSFRQGEQYF.